Each of the 17 T cell receptor beta chains below was sequenced from the same sample in a study of cytomegalovirus exposure and HLA in healthy donors. This PCR relied on a set of 60 Vbeta primers and 13 Jbeta primers. The assay was immunoSEQ multiplex PCR, and TCRdb's table has in-frame clones only and misses some. This table has about 94,000 clones, roughly 80% appearing once. The sample consisted of PBMCs. The receptors stem from a human donor in good health.

J is TRBJ2-7 and V is TRBV5-1; 11 bases match TRBD2. Looked up from germline, CDR1 is SGHRS and CDR2 is YFSETQ. The CDR3 contains 15 residues. Trimming removed 4 bases from V and 6 bases from J; junction bases left unmatched: 9. DNA for the CDR3: TGCGCCAGCAGCCCCCGACTAGCGGGATCGGGCGAGCAGTACTTC. Protein sequence: CASSPRLAGSGEQYF.

This chain uses TRBV7-2 with TRBJ2-3; 9 nucleotides match TRBD2. CDR1 and CDR2 from the germline V gene are SGHTA and FQGNSA. This CDR3 is 17 amino acids long. V lost 3 bases and J lost 2; bases outside the gene matches: 9. The CDR3 DNA sequence: TGTGCCAGCAGCTTTCGCGGAGCGGGAGGCTTCACAGATACGCAGTATTTT. Translating it yields CASSFRGAGGFTDTQYF. Combining the CDR3 with reference TRBV7-2 and TRBJ2-3 gives the whole variable domain GAGVSQSPSNKVTEKGKDVELRCDPISGHTALYWYRQSLGQGLEFLIYFQGNSAPDKSGLPSDRFSAERTGGSVSTLTIQRTQQEDSAVYLCASSFRGAGGFTDTQYFGPGTRLTVL.

The CDR3: CASSLPARGDGYTF. CDR3 bases: TGTGCCAGCAGCTTACCAGCACGGGGGGATGGCTACACCTTC. This chain joins TRBV7-2 and TRBJ1-2, with a possible D match to TRBD1 (5 bases). The germline CDR1 and CDR2 sequences are SGHTA and FQGNSA. The CDR3 spans 14 residues. Trimming took 2 bases from V and 6 from J, leaving 13 bases between them.

V is TRBV6-1 and J is TRBJ2-5, with TRBD1 matching over 8 bases. The germline V gene has CDR1 MNHNS and CDR2 SASEGT. The ends lost 8 bases at V and 2 bases at J; junction bases unmatched: 10. This CDR3 contains 15 residues. The CDR3 loop is CASGFTGGGQETQYF. CDR3 bases: TGTGCCAGCGGTTTTACAGGGGGAGGACAAGAGACCCAGTACTTC.

V and J are TRBV25-1 and TRBJ2-7; weak D call: TRBD1 (8 bases). CDR3 length: 16 amino acids. The germline CDR1 and CDR2 sequences are MGHDK and SYGVNS. The V end was cut by 6 bases, the J end by 6 bases, with 24 bases between. The CDR3 sequence is CASRAGQGGWEGEQYF. The DNA of the CDR3 is TGTGCCAGCAGGGCCGGACAGGGAGGGTGGGAAGGCGAGCAGTACTTC.

This CDR3 reads CSVSTGRLAGYTF. CDR3 DNA: TGCAGCGTCTCGACAGGGCGCCTAGCGGGCTACACCTTC. The chain uses TRBV29-1 and TRBJ1-2, with TRBD1 matching 7 bases. CDR3 size: 13 residues. Germline V gene sequence: CDR1 SQVTM, CDR2 ANQGSEA. V lost 6 bases to trimming and J lost 8 bases; unmatched junction nucleotides: 12.

The J gene is TRBJ2-3, the V gene TRBV7-8; tentative D call: TRBD1 (5 bases). CDR1 is SGHVS, CDR2 FQNEAQ, per germline. V lost 6 bases and J 6 bases, leaving 16 bases between the germline ends. The CDR3 consists of 14 residues. In DNA form, the CDR3 reads TGTGCCAGCAGAGACTCAGGGCCATCCGATACGCAGTATTTT. Protein product: CASRDSGPSDTQYF.

The chain couples TRBV6-5 to TRBJ1-2; the D gene is possibly TRBD1 (6 bases). Per germline, CDR1 MNHEY and CDR2 SVGAGI. The CDR3 totals 14 residues. Trimming shortened V by 3 bases and J by 6 bases, and 14 bases separated the two germline ends. The CDR3 region is CASSYNRGGNGYTF. For the CDR3, the DNA is TGTGCCAGCAGTTATAATCGAGGGGGAAATGGCTACACCTTC.

The rearrangement uses TRBV13 and TRBJ2-3, with 12 bases fitting TRBD2. The germline V gene encodes CDR1 PRHDT and CDR2 FYEKMQ (reference sequence). CDR3 size: 19 residues. V shed 2 bases and J 3 bases; nucleotides not matched to a gene: 12. CDR3 DNA: TGTGCCAGCAGCTTAAAAGGGTCTAGCGGGAGGGCCGGGACAGATACGCAGTATTTT. Its protein product is CASSLKGSSGRAGTDTQYF.

The rearrangement joins TRBV7-7 to TRBJ2-1; D is possibly TRBD1 (7 bases). The CDR3 is 16 amino acids. V lost 5 bases, J lost 1 base, and 15 bases lay in between. CDR1 and CDR2 from the germline V gene are SSHAT and FNYEAQ (reference sequence). CDR3 coding DNA: TGTGCCAGCAGCCCGGAGGGGGCAAGGTCCTACAATGAGCAGTTCTTC. Translating it yields CASSPEGARSYNEQFF. The full variable domain, with the rest looked up from reference TRBV7-7 and TRBJ2-1, is GAGVSQSPRYKVTKRGQDVTLRCDPISSHATLYWYQQALGQGPEFLTYFNYEAQPDKSGLPSDRFSAERPEGSISTLTIQRTEQRDSAMYRCASSPEGARSYNEQFFGPGTRLTVL.

The rearrangement joins TRBV18 to TRBJ2-7, with 9 bases matching TRBD1. This CDR3 is 13 amino acids long. Unmatched junction bases numbered 9, after V lost 6 bases and J lost 9 bases. Per the germline V gene, CDR1 is KGHSH and CDR2 is LQKENI. CDR3 sequence: CASSPSRTGAQYF. CDR3 sequence (DNA): TGTGCCAGCTCCCCTTCACGGACAGGGGCGCAGTACTTC. The whole variable domain, filled in from reference TRBV18 and TRBJ2-7, reads NAGVMQNPRHLVRRRGQEARLRCSPMKGHSHVYWYRQLPEEGLKFMVYLQKENIIDESGMPKERFSAEFPKEGPSILRIQQVVRGDSAAYFCASSPSRTGAQYFGPGTRLTVT.

This clone was seen only a few times. V and J are TRBV2 and TRBJ1-6; a weak D match, TRBD1 (5 bases). The ends were cut back, 3 bases at V and 0 bases at J, with 9 bases in the middle. The germline CDR1 and CDR2 sequences are SNHLY and FYNNEI. This CDR3 is 16 amino acids long. The CDR3 region is CASSEGGSSYNSPLHF. The CDR3 nucleotides are TGTGCCAGCAGTGAGGGGGGGAGCTCCTATAATTCACCCCTCCACTTT.

Comment on this clone: Sequence at one end of the junction differs from germline and may be a read error. The chain links TRBV19 to TRBJ1-2; a possible D gene is TRBD1 (5 bases). Germline loops: CDR1 LNHDA, CDR2 SQIVND (reference sequence). This CDR3 is built from 14 residues. The CDR3 reads CASKLVRDSSSPAF. The CDR3 coding sequence is TGTGCCAGTAAATTAGTAAGAGACAGTTCGTCGCCTGCCTTC.

The J gene is TRBJ2-3, the V gene TRBV7-3; TRBD2 matches at 11 bases. V was pared by 5 bases and J by 6 bases, with 7 bases of the junction left unmatched. The CDR3 covers 15 residues. In germline, CDR1 is SGHTA, CDR2 FQGTGA. This CDR3 reads CASSPGLAGRDTQYF. The CDR3 DNA reads TGTGCCAGCAGCCCCGGACTAGCGGGCCGGGATACGCAGTATTTT.

The CDR3 DNA follows: TGTGCCAGCTCAGGGACAGCGAACACTGAAGCTTTCTTT. It yields the protein CASSGTANTEAFF. The chain links TRBV18 to TRBJ1-1, with TRBD1 matching over 7 bases. J was trimmed by 1 base and V by 5 bases; bases with no gene match: 1. The germline V gene has CDR1 KGHSH and CDR2 LQKENI. CDR3 length: 13 residues.

V usage is TRBV29-1 and J usage is TRBJ2-2; 7 positions match TRBD1. Trimming took 8 bases from V and 2 from J; bases not matched to a gene: 8. The CDR3 loop spans 14 amino acids. Germline lookup yields CDR1 SQVTM and CDR2 ANQGSEA. The CDR3, as DNA: TGCAGCACTGGAACAGGGGTCAACACCGGGGAGCTGTTTTTT. Amino acids: CSTGTGVNTGELFF.

The CDR3 bases are TGTGCCAGCAGCGTACGAGCGCGAACTGAAGCTTTCTTT. Its protein product is CASSVRARTEAFF. This chain joins TRBV9 and TRBJ1-1, with D unresolved. Trimming pared 1 base from V and 5 bases from J, leaving 9 bases between. Germline CDR1 and CDR2: SGDLS and YYNGEE. The CDR3 runs 13 residues.